This T cell receptor beta chain was recorded in a study of OX40 agonist ivuxolimab in advanced cancers. The wider study: Clinicians treated patients with ivuxolimab, an agonistic anti-OX40 (CD134) antibody. Partial responses were seen in three patients, one with hepatocellular carcinoma and two with cutaneous melanoma. Study-level points and caveats: At 0.1 to 3.0 mg/kg, clonal expansion of CD4+ and CD8+ blood T cells had occurred by week 6. Some of the nonresponding patients also showed low levels of normalized T-cell clonal expansion.

Details on this clone: What it binds is not known.

TCRdb's table, derived via immunoSEQ multiplex PCR, lists solely in-frame clones and lacks some. The sample carries 55,000 to 65,000 clones, roughly nine tenths recorded once. Germline V lookup: CDR1 SGHTA, CDR2 FQGTGA. V was pared by 7 bases and J by 2 bases, with 11 bases between. The CDR3 has 13 amino acids. This clonotype was sampled from an adult with an advanced solid tumor such as melanoma, head and neck, liver or kidney cancer. The sequencing here drew on CD4+ or CD8+ T cells sorted from blood, taken in a trial of the OX40 agonist ivuxolimab. V and J are TRBV7-3 and TRBJ1-1; tentatively, D is TRBD1 (6 bases). The CDR3 region is CASTTDSNTEAFF. CDR3 in DNA: TGTGCCAGCACCACGGACAGTAACACTGAAGCTTTCTTT.